One sample yielded the 28 T cell receptor beta chains listed below, sequenced in a study of neurological immune-mediated disorders. TCRdb re-called the 5' RACE reads through MiXCR, storing one row per CDR3 protein. Of about 46,000 distinct CDR3 sequences listed, under 2% are singletons. Specimen: PBMCs. These receptors originate from a woman in her thirties or forties with multiple sclerosis.

This clonotype has ten or more counts. The V call is TRBV20-1, the J call TRBJ2-3; D unresolved. Trimming stripped 0 bases from V and 7 bases from J, with 8 bases between. Germline values: CDR1 DFQATT, CDR2 SNEGSKA (reference sequence). The CDR3 is made up of 12 amino acids. As DNA, the CDR3 is TGCAGTGCTAGAGATATGGGTTATACGCAGTATTTT. The encoded protein is CSARDMGYTQYF.

This clonotype showed up many times. The chain joins TRBV20-1 to TRBJ1-5; D is unclear. Germline V gene sequence: CDR1 DFQATT, CDR2 SNEGSKA (reference sequence). This CDR3 is built from 15 residues. The ends were cut back, 0 bases at V and 4 bases at J, with 13 bases in the middle. CDR3 nucleotides: TGCAGTGCTAGAGATCCCGCCAGGCCAAATCAGCCCCAGCATTTT. Encoded protein: CSARDPARPNQPQHF.

This clonotype occurred a few times. V and J are TRBV20-1 and TRBJ1-1; a weak D match, TRBD1 (5 bases). V was trimmed by 3 bases and J by 4 bases, leaving 21 bases between them. Germline values: CDR1 DFQATT, CDR2 SNEGSKA (reference sequence). CDR3 length: 16 amino acids. CDR3 amino acids: CSASGPGSGAGTEAFF. As DNA, the CDR3 is TGCAGTGCTAGTGGGCCAGGGTCGGGCGCGGGCACTGAAGCTTTCTTT.

Ten or more counts support this clonotype. This CDR3 is CASSLGDPKQYF. In DNA, the CDR3 is TGTGCCAGCAGCTTAGGTGATCCCAAGCAGTATTTT. This sequence joins TRBV11-2 and TRBJ2-3; D is uncertain. Germline-derived CDR1 and CDR2 are SGHAT and FQNNGV. V lost 1 base and J 11 bases, leaving 10 bases between the germline ends. CDR3 size: 12 residues.

This clonotype was seen many times. The chain is built from TRBV6-5 and TRBJ2-1, with D perhaps matching TRBD1 or TRBD2 (6 bases each). V gave up 0 bases and J gave up 6 bases, with 15 bases separating them. The CDR3 sequence is 16 residues long. Looked up from germline, CDR1 is MNHEY and CDR2 is SVGAGI. The CDR3 nucleotides are TGTGCCAGCAGTTACTCGACCGGGGGCAGATCCAATGAGCAGTTCTTC. Encoded protein: CASSYSTGGRSNEQFF.

Many counts were recorded for this clonotype. The chain has TRBV28 and TRBJ2-7; TRBD2 is a possible D gene (5 bases). Deletions cut 1 base from V and 3 bases from J, with 10 bases between. The germline CDR1 and CDR2 sequences are MDHEN and SYDVKM. The CDR3 extends over 14 amino acids. The CDR3 loop is CASSLYRGNYEQYF. The CDR3 DNA reads as TGTGCCAGCAGTTTATATCGGGGTAACTACGAGCAGTACTTC.

Many counts were recorded for this clonotype. V is TRBV6-6 and J is TRBJ2-3; D gene ambiguous. The CDR3 sequence is 16 residues long. V was pared by 7 bases and J by 4 bases, with 21 bases between. In germline, CDR1 is MNHNY, CDR2 SVGAGI (reference sequence). The CDR3 sequence: CASNLDGVLPPDTQYF. The CDR3, as DNA: TGTGCCAGCAATCTGGACGGCGTCCTACCTCCAGATACGCAGTATTTT.

This clonotype was seen at least ten times. The chain links TRBV6-2 or TRBV6-3 to TRBJ1-1, with TRBD1 identical over 9 bases. CDR3 length equals 14 residues. CDR1 and CDR2 (germline): MNHEY, SVGEGT. V shed 6 bases, J shed 9 bases, and the junction held 11 bases outside the gene matches. CDR3 region: CASRHFTGQGKAFF. CDR3 DNA: TGTGCCAGCAGACACTTCACCGGACAGGGGAAAGCTTTCTTT.

This clonotype was counted at least ten times. The junction differs from germline at one of its ends, possibly a read error. V and J are TRBV20-1 and TRBJ1-5, with 7 bases matching TRBD1. This CDR3 region has 13 residues. Germline values: CDR1 DFQATT, CDR2 SNEGSKA (reference sequence). The CDR3 region has the DNA TGCAGTGCGAGAGACAGGGTATCACAGCCCCAGCATTTT. Protein sequence: CSARDRVSQPQHF.

This clonotype was detected ten times or more. V and J are TRBV5-1 and TRBJ2-7; D is undetermined. V lost 0 bases and J 3 bases, leaving 13 bases between the germline ends. The germline gives CDR1 SGHRS, CDR2 YFSETQ. This CDR3 is 15 amino acids long. The CDR3 DNA reads TGCGCCAGCAGCTTGGAACCGGGCAGCCTCTACGAGCAGTACTTC. This translates into CASSLEPGSLYEQYF.

This clonotype was recorded at least ten times. The genes are TRBV5-1 and TRBJ1-2; D not certain. Trimming removed 0 bases from V and 3 bases from J, with 9 bases in between. The CDR3 runs to 14 residues. CDR1 is SGHRS and CDR2 is YFSETQ in the germline V gene. The chain's CDR3 is CASSLGTEDYGYTF. CDR3 in DNA: TGCGCCAGCAGCTTGGGGACGGAGGACTATGGCTACACCTTC.

This clonotype was seen repeatedly, ten times or more. This sequence joins TRBV7-9 and TRBJ1-2; TRBD1 aligns across 7 bases. Germline V lookup: CDR1 SEHNR, CDR2 FQNEAQ (reference sequence). This CDR3 comprises 14 residues. Germline trimming cut 0 bases from V and 8 bases from J; bases unmatched to any gene: 6. CDR3 amino acids: CASSLAYRGDGYTF. In DNA form, the CDR3 reads TGTGCCAGCAGCTTAGCATACAGGGGCGACGGCTACACCTTC.

Relative to its sample, this clonotype is medium-sized. This rearrangement joins TRBV10-3 to TRBJ2-3; D possibly corresponds to TRBD1 (5 bases). The CDR3 is 14 amino acids. Looked up from germline, CDR1 is ENHRY and CDR2 is SYGVKD. Trimming left V 7 bases short and J 0 bases short, with 11 bases between. This CDR3 reads CAITSQGSTDTQYF. The CDR3 DNA is TGTGCCATCACCTCCCAGGGAAGCACAGATACGCAGTATTTT.

This clonotype has at least ten counts. In DNA, the CDR3 is TGTGCCAGCTCACAAATAGACAGGGGGTTTACCTACGAGCAGTACTTC. Translation gives CASSQIDRGFTYEQYF. The chain links TRBV18 to TRBJ2-7; 9 positions agree with TRBD1. Trimming cost V 4 bases and J 2 bases; bases outside gene matches: 9. CDR1 is KGHSH and CDR2 is LQKENI in the germline V gene. The CDR3 has 16 amino acids.

This clonotype has a count of ten or more. The V and J genes are TRBV7-2 and TRBJ1-2; no clear D. CDR3 size: 11 residues. V lost 2 bases to trimming and J lost 8 bases, with 6 bases between them. In germline, CDR1 is SGHTA, CDR2 FQGNSA. The CDR3 DNA sequence: TGTGCCAGCAGCTTAAGGGAGGGCTACACCTTC. Translated: CASSLREGYTF.

This clonotype was counted ten times or more. V and J are TRBV4-1 and TRBJ2-1, with D tentatively TRBD1 (5 bases). Trimming left V 6 bases short and J 3 bases short, with 12 bases between. CDR3 length: 14 residues. Germline CDR1 and CDR2: MGHRA and YSYEKL. CDR3 sequence: CASRPWQGYNEQFF. DNA of the CDR3: TGCGCCAGCAGACCTTGGCAGGGCTACAATGAGCAGTTCTTC.

This clonotype was observed many times. This chain joins TRBV7-9 and TRBJ2-7, with TRBD1 identical over 8 bases. Germline values: CDR1 SEHNR, CDR2 FQNEAQ (reference sequence). The CDR3 length is 14 residues. The V segment lost 5 bases and the J segment 5 bases; nucleotides outside the gene matches: 8. DNA of the CDR3: TGTGCCAGCAGCACCGGACAGGGATCCCACGAGCAGTACTTC. Amino acid sequence: CASSTGQGSHEQYF.

This clonotype was counted ten times or more. This chain joins TRBV3-1 and TRBJ1-3; 10 nucleotides align to TRBD1. CDR1 and CDR2 (germline): LGHDT, YNNKEL (reference sequence). The CDR3 spans 15 residues. V gave up 4 bases and J gave up 1 base; unmatched junction bases: 1. CDR3 bases: TGTGCCAGCAGCCGGGACAGGGGATCTGGAAACACCATATATTTT. Its protein is CASSRDRGSGNTIYF.

The chain employs TRBV5-1 and TRBJ2-7; unclear D gene. Germline-derived CDR1 and CDR2 are SGHRS and YFSETQ. The CDR3 loop spans 14 amino acids. V was pared by 9 bases and J by 2 bases, with 18 bases between. The CDR3 loop reads CATSPSAQAYEQYF. CDR3 coding DNA: TGCGCCACCTCTCCCTCCGCACAAGCCTACGAGCAGTACTTC.

This clonotype showed up many times. The chain recombines TRBV4-1 with TRBJ2-2; a possible D gene is TRBD2 (5 bases). The germline V gene has CDR1 MGHRA and CDR2 YSYEKL. This CDR3 contains 14 residues. Deletions cut 1 base from V and 6 bases from J, with 9 bases between. CDR3 DNA sequence: TGCGCCAGCAGCCAAGTAGGGAGCGCCGGGGAGCTGTTTTTT. The encoded protein is CASSQVGSAGELFF.

This clonotype has a count of ten or more. This rearrangement joins TRBV6-1 to TRBJ2-3, with D possibly TRBD2 on 7 matching bases. The germline gives CDR1 MNHNS, CDR2 SASEGT. This CDR3 has 14 residues. V lost 6 bases and J lost 1, with 11 bases in between. The CDR3 bases are TGTGCCAGCAGGCCGCGGGGGCGCACAGATACGCAGTATTTT. Translating it yields CASRPRGRTDTQYF.

This clonotype was counted many times. V gene TRBV5-1 combines with J gene TRBJ2-2; 10 nucleotides match TRBD1. J was trimmed by 6 bases and V by 0 bases; bases with no gene match: 2. This CDR3 has 15 residues. CDR1 is SGHRS and CDR2 is YFSETQ in the germline V gene. For the CDR3, the DNA is TGCGCCAGCAGCTTGGCCGGACAGGGGGCCGGGGAGCTGTTTTTT. As protein: CASSLAGQGAGELFF.

The sample holds many counts of this clonotype. The rearrangement uses TRBV24-1 and TRBJ2-3; 7 bases are shared with TRBD1. Germline V gene data show CDR1 as KGHDR and CDR2 as SFDVKD. Trimming took 3 bases from V and 6 from J; bases not matched to a gene: 8. The CDR3 covers 15 residues. Written as DNA, the CDR3 is TGTGCCACCAGTGATCCCAACAGGGGACGGGATACGCAGTATTTT. This gives the protein CATSDPNRGRDTQYF.

In this sample, this clonotype turned up many times. The V call is TRBV18, the J call TRBJ2-1, with D perhaps assigned TRBD1 or TRBD2 (5 bases each). The CDR3 length is 16 residues. The germline CDR1 and CDR2 sequences are KGHSH and LQKENI. V lost 0 bases, J lost 6 bases, and 15 bases lay in between. The chain's CDR3 is CASSPPLGADFNEQFF. The CDR3 nucleotides are TGTGCCAGCTCACCACCCCTCGGGGCGGATTTCAATGAGCAGTTCTTC.

A word on this clonotype: This could be a read error, since a much larger clone is one nucleotide away. The CDR3 end shows no conserved phenylalanine or tryptophan, and so a read error is likely. The gene calls are TRBV29-1 and TRBJ2-5, with D possibly being TRBD2 (5 bases). The CDR3 sequence is 12 residues long. Germline V CDR1 and CDR2: SQVTM, ANQGSEA. V gave up 4 bases and J gave up 3 bases, with 9 bases separating them. The CDR3 protein is CSVGWEKETQYC. CDR3 DNA sequence: TGCAGCGTTGGTTGGGAGAAAGAGACCCAGTACTGC.

This clonotype was counted ten times or more. The chain joins TRBV20-1 to TRBJ1-1; TRBD1 might be the D (6 bases). Germline V gene lookup returns CDR1 DFQATT and CDR2 SNEGSKA (reference sequence). The V and J ends lost 5 bases and 1 base respectively, with 11 bases between them. This CDR3 contains 13 residues. The CDR3 reads CSASRDTNTEAFF. CDR3 nucleotides: TGCAGTGCTTCCCGGGACACGAACACTGAAGCTTTCTTT.

This clonotype was counted many times. The V gene is TRBV4-2, the J gene TRBJ2-1; 11 bases agree with TRBD2. Trimming took 0 bases from V and 7 from J; bases not matched to a gene: 14. The V gene's germline CDR1 is LGHNA and CDR2 YNFKEQ. This CDR3 has 19 residues. CDR3: CASSQEYTSGGDVRNEQFF. DNA for the CDR3: TGTGCCAGCAGCCAAGAGTATACTAGCGGGGGAGACGTAAGGAATGAGCAGTTCTTC.

This clonotype was seen at least ten times. The chain recombines TRBV7-6 with TRBJ2-1; D remains ambiguous. The CDR3 runs to 11 residues. From germline, CDR1 is SGHVS and CDR2 FNYEAQ. The V end was cut by 4 bases, the J end by 5 bases, with 3 bases between. The CDR3 DNA is TGTGCCAGCAGCTGGGACAATGAGCAGTTCTTC. It translates to CASSWDNEQFF.